The 23 T cell receptor beta chains given below trace back to one sample, sequenced in a study of regulatory T cells in long-lasting Graves disease. The TCR beta library used iRepertoire HTBI primers with Arm-PCR amplification of CDR3. TCRdb ran MiXCR on the multiplex PCR reads and lists one entry per CDR3 protein. This table holds 350,000 to 450,000 distinct CDR3 sequences, about 23% found once. The time point was: persistent/refractory GD, antithyroid drugs over 5 years with positive TRAb. RNA from PBMCs was the source of the TCR library. Sequenced here: peripheral blood mononuclear cells (PBMCs), sampled when the disease was refractory, from a patient treated with antithyroid drugs. The receptors originated from a middle-aged woman with Graves disease.

This chain uses TRBV29-1 with TRBJ2-7, with D perhaps TRBD1 or TRBD2 (5 bases each). Trimming stripped 7 bases from V and 0 bases from J, with 10 bases between. This CDR3 has 12 residues. Germline lookup yields CDR1 SQVTM and CDR2 ANQGSEA. CDR3 nucleotides: TGCAGCGCCGGGACCAGCTCCTACGAGCAGTACTTC. It yields the protein CSAGTSSYEQYF.

This clonotype was counted ten times or more. The rearrangement uses TRBV10-3 and TRBJ2-7; 7 bases match TRBD1. The CDR3 is 14 amino acids. Germline V gives CDR1 ENHRY, CDR2 SYGVKD. The V gene end was trimmed by 6 bases and the J gene end by 2 bases; junction bases not matched to a gene: 7. For the CDR3, the DNA is TGTGCCATCAGAAGGACAGGACAAGCCTACGAGCAGTACTTC. Its translation is CAIRRTGQAYEQYF.

The rearrangement joins TRBV5-1 to TRBJ1-4, with D perhaps matching TRBD1 (6 bases). This CDR3 spans 15 amino acids. Germline assignment: CDR1 SGHRS and CDR2 YFSETQ. Trimming removed 0 bases from V and 7 bases from J, with 13 bases in between. The CDR3 region is CASSLVTGASEKLFF. CDR3 in DNA: TGCGCCAGCAGCTTGGTGACAGGAGCGAGTGAAAAACTGTTTTTT.

The chain couples TRBV6-1 to TRBJ2-1; D assignment may be TRBD1 or TRBD2 (6 bases each). The V end was cut by 2 bases, the J end by 0 bases, with 23 bases between. There are 20 residues in the CDR3. Germline V lookup: CDR1 MNHNS, CDR2 SASEGT. The CDR3 nucleotides are TGTGCCAGCAGTGAACGAAGGGGGGCCTTAGCGCCGAGCTCCTACAATGAGCAGTTCTTC. Its translation: CASSERRGALAPSSYNEQFF.

As to this clonotype: Mismatch with germline at one junction end may stem from a read error. The chain uses TRBV11-2 and TRBJ2-5; perhaps D is TRBD1 or TRBD2 (5 bases each). Looked up from germline, CDR1 is SGHAT and CDR2 is FQNNGV. The CDR3 runs 14 residues. The CDR3: CASSIEGFQETQYF. CDR3 nucleotide sequence: TGTGCCAGCAGCATAGAGGGGTTTCAAGAGACCCAGTACTTC.

The rearrangement uses TRBV11-2 and TRBJ2-6, with 7 bases lining up with TRBD1. There are 21 residues in the CDR3. Germline assignment: CDR1 SGHAT and CDR2 FQNNGV. The V segment lost 5 bases and the J segment 1 base; nucleotides outside the gene matches: 20. In DNA form, the CDR3 reads TGTGCCAGCAGCCCCGTTTTTACGAGGGGACAGAAGGTTTCTGGGGCCAACGTCCTGACTTTC. Translated, it gives CASSPVFTRGQKVSGANVLTF.

The rearrangement joins TRBV29-1 to TRBJ1-3; 8 nucleotides match TRBD1. CDR1 is SQVTM and CDR2 is ANQGSEA in the germline V gene. The V gene end was trimmed by 6 bases and the J gene end by 0 bases; junction bases not matched to a gene: 7. The CDR3 spans 15 residues. CDR3: CSVRTGSSSGNTIYF. CDR3 nucleotide sequence: TGCAGCGTACGGACAGGGTCCAGCTCTGGAAACACCATATATTTT. The complete variable domain, with remaining parts taken from reference TRBV29-1 and TRBJ1-3, reads SAVISQKPSRDICQRGTSLTIQCQVDSQVTMMFWYRQQPGQSLTLIATANQGSEATYESGFVIDKFPISRPNLTFSTLTVSNMSPEDSSIYLCSVRTGSSSGNTIYFGEGSWLTVV.

Concerning this clonotype: No conserved phenylalanine or tryptophan is present at the end of the CDR3, so a read error is the likely explanation. The chain carries TRBV20-1 and TRBJ1-1, with unresolved D. The CDR3 contains 14 residues. The V gene's germline CDR1 is DFQATT and CDR2 SNEGSKA (reference sequence). Between the trimmed V and J ends, which lost 6 bases and 1 base, there was a span of 15 bases. The CDR3 nucleotides are TGCAGTGCAGGTTCACCAGATCCGAACACTGAAGCTTTCTCT. Protein product: CSAGSPDPNTEAFS.

The CDR3 DNA sequence: TGTGCCAGCAGTTTATCCTATAACAGCGAGGGGTTCAATCAGCCCCAGCATTTT. This sequence encodes CASSLSYNSEGFNQPQHF. This chain joins TRBV12-3 or TRBV12-4 and TRBJ1-5; maybe TRBD1 (5 bases). The germline V and J ends were trimmed by 2 bases and 3 bases, with 20 bases remaining between them. The CDR3 contains 18 residues.

A remark on this clonotype: A much larger clone sits a single nucleotide away, making a read error possible. The chain uses TRBV28 and TRBJ1-1; tentative D call: TRBD1 (5 bases). The CDR3 is 12 residues long. CDR1 is MDHEN, CDR2 SYDVKM, per germline. The V gene lost 6 bases and the J gene lost 7 bases, with 12 bases spanning the gap. CDR3 region: CASSGGLGEAFF. As DNA, the CDR3 is TGTGCCAGCAGCGGGGGGTTGGGTGAAGCTTTCTTT.

This clonotype has a count of ten or more. This chain links TRBV2 with TRBJ2-2; no clear D. This CDR3 region has 13 residues. The ends were cut back, 7 bases at V and 4 bases at J, with 10 bases in the middle. Per the germline V gene, CDR1 is SNHLY and CDR2 is FYNNEI. For the CDR3, the DNA is TGTGCCAGCAAACAGTTTTCCACCGGGGAGCTGTTTTTT. Its protein product is CASKQFSTGELFF.

The sample holds many counts of this clonotype. This chain connects TRBV28 to TRBJ2-5; TRBD1 is a possible D gene (6 bases). In germline, CDR1 is MDHEN, CDR2 SYDVKM. The CDR3 sequence is 14 residues long. The germline V and J ends were trimmed by 7 bases and 1 base, with 13 bases remaining between them. The CDR3 DNA reads as TGTGCCAGCACTGTGGGACAAATCCAAGAGACCCAGTACTTC. Translation: CASTVGQIQETQYF. Full variable domain (remainder filled in from reference TRBV28 and TRBJ2-5): DVKVTQSSRYLVKRTGEKVFLECVQDMDHENMFWYRQDPGLGLRLIYFSYDVKMKEKGDIPEGYSVSREKKERFSLILESASTNQTSMYLCASTVGQIQETQYFGPGTRLLVL.

This clonotype was counted at least ten times. V is TRBV20-1 and J is TRBJ2-7; D unclear. The ends were cut back, 1 base at V and 0 bases at J, with 13 bases in the middle. Germline CDR1 reads DFQATT; CDR2 reads SNEGSKA (reference sequence). The length of the CDR3 is 15 residues. The CDR3 here is CSARAWAVSSYEQYF. The CDR3 DNA reads TGCAGTGCTAGAGCTTGGGCTGTGAGCTCCTACGAGCAGTACTTC.

This clonotype occurred many times. V and J are TRBV12-3 or TRBV12-4 and TRBJ1-4; perhaps TRBD1 as D (5 bases). V dropped 5 bases and J dropped 0 bases, with 10 bases sitting between them. The CDR3 is 15 amino acids. The CDR3 DNA reads as TGTGCCAGCAGTGCTTTGGGGGCAACTAATGAAAAACTGTTTTTT. This translates into CASSALGATNEKLFF.

The chain uses TRBV4-1 and TRBJ2-2; the D gene is possibly TRBD2 (5 bases). Trimming shortened V by 6 bases and J by 8 bases, and 25 bases separated the two germline ends. The CDR3 spans 17 residues. Germline V gives CDR1 MGHRA, CDR2 YSYEKL. This CDR3 is CASSRVLAGRVVGELFF. In DNA, the CDR3 is TGCGCCAGCAGTAGAGTCCTAGCCGGTCGGGTCGTGGGGGAGCTGTTTTTT.

The V call is TRBV4-2, the J call TRBJ1-2; D unresolved. Germline V gene lookup returns CDR1 LGHNA and CDR2 YNFKEQ. The V and J ends lost 3 bases and 3 bases respectively, with 5 bases between them. This CDR3 has 12 residues. The CDR3 region has the DNA TGTGCCAGCAGCCAGACACACTATGGCTACACCTTC. Translating gives CASSQTHYGYTF.

This clonotype was picked up a small number of times. The chain recombines TRBV19 with TRBJ2-7, with 7 positions matching TRBD1. V lost 5 bases and J lost 0; bases outside the gene matches: 7. Germline CDR1 reads LNHDA; CDR2 reads SQIVND (reference sequence). This CDR3 has 15 amino acids. The CDR3 protein is CASSLGQDFSYEQYF. DNA for the CDR3: TGTGCCAGTAGTCTCGGACAGGACTTCTCCTACGAGCAGTACTTC.

This clonotype has at least ten counts. The chain's CDR3 is CASSLSGVAGELFF. The CDR3 DNA follows: TGTGCCAGCAGTTTATCAGGGGTCGCCGGGGAGCTGTTTTTT. V usage is TRBV28 and J usage is TRBJ2-2; a possible D gene is TRBD1 (6 bases). This CDR3 region has 14 residues. CDR1 and CDR2 from the germline V gene are MDHEN and SYDVKM. Trimming stripped 1 base from V and 6 bases from J, with 9 bases between.

This clonotype showed up many times. This chain links TRBV6-1 with TRBJ1-1; 10 bases are shared with TRBD1. CDR3 length equals 16 residues. The V gene end was trimmed by 6 bases and the J gene end by 5 bases; junction bases not matched to a gene: 12. From germline, CDR1 is MNHNS and CDR2 SASEGT. The DNA for the CDR3 is TGTGCCAGCAGCAAATCAGGACAGGGGGTGTGGACTGAAGCTTTCTTT. It specifies CASSKSGQGVWTEAFF.

V gene TRBV3-1 combines with J gene TRBJ2-7, with D unresolved. Deletions cut 0 bases from V and 2 bases from J, with 5 bases between. From germline, CDR1 is LGHDT and CDR2 YNNKEL (reference sequence). The CDR3 totals 13 residues. CDR3 nucleotide sequence: TGTGCCAGCAGCCAAGATCTCCCCTACGAGCAGTACTTC. It encodes CASSQDLPYEQYF.

DNA for the CDR3: TGTGCCAGCAGCTCTCGGGGAGCAGATACGCAGTATTTT. Protein: CASSSRGADTQYF. The V gene is TRBV7-3, the J gene TRBJ2-3; TRBD2 might be the D (5 bases). CDR3 size: 13 residues. The germline V gene encodes CDR1 SGHTA and CDR2 FQGTGA. V lost 4 bases and J 4 bases, leaving 9 bases between the germline ends.

This clonotype came up a few times. The V gene is TRBV6-1, the J gene TRBJ1-1; tentative D call: TRBD1 (6 bases). Trimming shortened V by 5 bases and J by 7 bases, and 14 bases separated the two germline ends. Germline V gene data show CDR1 as MNHNS and CDR2 as SASEGT. The CDR3 loop spans 13 amino acids. CDR3 DNA: TGTGCCAGCAGTAGGACCCGAGGGGGTGAAGCTTTCTTT. Protein: CASSRTRGGEAFF.

The V call is TRBV7-9, the J call TRBJ1-1, with TRBD1 matching over 7 bases. This CDR3 is 17 amino acids long. V dropped 3 bases and J dropped 0; count of bases not matched to a gene: 10. The germline V gene encodes CDR1 SEHNR and CDR2 FQNEAQ (reference sequence). The CDR3 nucleotides read TGTGCCAGCAGCTTCCCGGGGCAGGGGGACTTGAACACTGAAGCTTTCTTT. Its translation: CASSFPGQGDLNTEAFF.